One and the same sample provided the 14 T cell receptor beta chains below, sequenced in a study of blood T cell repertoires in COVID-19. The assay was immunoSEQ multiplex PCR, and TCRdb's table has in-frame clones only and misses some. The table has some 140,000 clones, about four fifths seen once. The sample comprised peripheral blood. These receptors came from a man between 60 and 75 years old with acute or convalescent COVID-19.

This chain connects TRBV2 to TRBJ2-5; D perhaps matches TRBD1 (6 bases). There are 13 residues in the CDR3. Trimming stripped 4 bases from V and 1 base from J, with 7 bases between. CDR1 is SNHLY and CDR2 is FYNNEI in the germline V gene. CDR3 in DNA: TGTGCCAGCAGTGTGGACAGCCAAGAGACCCAGTACTTC. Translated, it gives CASSVDSQETQYF.

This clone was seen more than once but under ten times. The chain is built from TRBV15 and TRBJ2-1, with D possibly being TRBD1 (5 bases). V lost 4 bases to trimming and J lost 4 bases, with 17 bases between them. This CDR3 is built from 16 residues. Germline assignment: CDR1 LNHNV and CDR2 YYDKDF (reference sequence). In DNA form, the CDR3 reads TGTGCCACCAGCACCCCCCCTGGGGCGACTTACAATGAGCAGTTCTTC. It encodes CATSTPPGATYNEQFF.

The CDR3 nucleotides are TGTGCCAGTAGTACAGGGCGGACGGGCTCTGGAAACACCATATATTTT. It translates to CASSTGRTGSGNTIYF. J is TRBJ1-3 and V is TRBV19; D might be TRBD1 (5 bases). This CDR3 contains 16 residues. Germline-derived CDR1 and CDR2 are LNHDA and SQIVND (reference sequence). Trimming pared 4 bases from V and 0 bases from J, leaving 13 bases between.

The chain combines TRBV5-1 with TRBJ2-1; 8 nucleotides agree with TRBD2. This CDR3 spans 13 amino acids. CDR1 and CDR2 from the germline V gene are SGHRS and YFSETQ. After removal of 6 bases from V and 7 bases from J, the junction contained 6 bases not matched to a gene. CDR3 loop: CASTGLAVNEQFF. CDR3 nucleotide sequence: TGCGCCAGCACTGGACTAGCCGTGAATGAGCAGTTCTTC.

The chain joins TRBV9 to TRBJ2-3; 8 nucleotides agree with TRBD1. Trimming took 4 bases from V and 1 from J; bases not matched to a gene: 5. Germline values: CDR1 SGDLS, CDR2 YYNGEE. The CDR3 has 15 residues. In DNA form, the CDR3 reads TGTGCCAGCAGCCCCAGGGGGCTTCGCACAGATACGCAGTATTTT. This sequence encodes CASSPRGLRTDTQYF.

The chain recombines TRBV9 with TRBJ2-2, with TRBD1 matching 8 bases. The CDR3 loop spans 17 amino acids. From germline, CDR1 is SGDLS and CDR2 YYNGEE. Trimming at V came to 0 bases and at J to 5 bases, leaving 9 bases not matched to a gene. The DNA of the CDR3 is TGTGCCAGCAGCGTAGAAATCCAGGGGGCGGTAACCGGGGAGCTGTTTTTT. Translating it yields CASSVEIQGAVTGELFF.

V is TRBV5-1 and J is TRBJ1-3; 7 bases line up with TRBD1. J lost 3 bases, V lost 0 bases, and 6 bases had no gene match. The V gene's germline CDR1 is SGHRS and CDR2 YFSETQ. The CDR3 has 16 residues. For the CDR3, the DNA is TGCGCCAGCAGCTTGGGACAGGGAGGCAGTGGAAACACCATATATTTT. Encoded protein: CASSLGQGGSGNTIYF. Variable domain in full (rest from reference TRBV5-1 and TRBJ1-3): KAGVTQTPRYLIKTRGQQVTLSCSPISGHRSVSWYQQTPGQGLQFLFEYFSETQRNKGNFPGRFSGRQFSNSRSEMNVSTLELGDSALYLCASSLGQGGSGNTIYFGEGSWLTVV.

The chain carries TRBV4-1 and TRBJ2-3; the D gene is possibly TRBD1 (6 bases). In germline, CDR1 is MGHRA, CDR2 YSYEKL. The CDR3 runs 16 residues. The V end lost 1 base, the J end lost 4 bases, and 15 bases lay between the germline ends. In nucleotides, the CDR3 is TGCGCCAGCAGCCAAGTTTGGGGGCGACGGTCAGATACGCAGTATTTT. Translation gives CASSQVWGRRSDTQYF.

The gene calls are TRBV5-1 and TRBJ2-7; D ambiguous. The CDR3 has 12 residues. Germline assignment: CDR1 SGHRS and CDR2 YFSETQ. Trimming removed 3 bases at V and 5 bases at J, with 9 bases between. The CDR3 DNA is TGCGCCAGCAGCTCCCGAGATCACGAGCAGTACTTC. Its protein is CASSSRDHEQYF.

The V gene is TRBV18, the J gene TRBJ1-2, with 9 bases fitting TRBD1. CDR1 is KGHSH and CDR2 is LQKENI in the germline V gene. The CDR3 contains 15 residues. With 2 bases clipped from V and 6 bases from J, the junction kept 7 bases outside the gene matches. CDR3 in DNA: TGTGCCAGCTCACCAATAGGACAGGGGTTGGATGGCTACACCTTC. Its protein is CASSPIGQGLDGYTF.

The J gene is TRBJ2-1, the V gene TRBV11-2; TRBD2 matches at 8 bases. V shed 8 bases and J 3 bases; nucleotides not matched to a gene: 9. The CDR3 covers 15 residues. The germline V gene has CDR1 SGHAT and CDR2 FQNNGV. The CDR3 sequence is CASGGGSGIYNEQFF. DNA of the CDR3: TGTGCCAGCGGGGGGGGTAGCGGGATCTACAATGAGCAGTTCTTC.

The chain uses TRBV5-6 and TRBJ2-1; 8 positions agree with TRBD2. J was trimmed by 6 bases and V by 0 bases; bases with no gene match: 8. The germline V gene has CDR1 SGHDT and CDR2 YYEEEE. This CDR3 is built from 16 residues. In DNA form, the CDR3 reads TGTGCCAGCAGCTTGGGTAGCGGGGTGCGAGGCAATGAGCAGTTCTTC. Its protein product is CASSLGSGVRGNEQFF.

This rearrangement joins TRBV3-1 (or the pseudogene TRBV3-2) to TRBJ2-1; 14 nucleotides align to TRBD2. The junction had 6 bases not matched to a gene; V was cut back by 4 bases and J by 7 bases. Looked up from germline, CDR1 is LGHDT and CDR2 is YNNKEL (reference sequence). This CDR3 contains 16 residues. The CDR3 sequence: CASSPWTSGRSNEQFF. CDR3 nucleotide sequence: TGTGCCAGCAGCCCTTGGACTAGCGGGAGGAGTAATGAGCAGTTCTTC.

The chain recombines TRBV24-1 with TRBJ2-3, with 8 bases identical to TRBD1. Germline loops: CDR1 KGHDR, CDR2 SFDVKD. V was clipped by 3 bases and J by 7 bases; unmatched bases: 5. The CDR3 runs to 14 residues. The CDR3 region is CATSDINRGNTQYF. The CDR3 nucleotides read TGTGCCACCAGTGATATAAACAGGGGGAATACGCAGTATTTT.